Described below is a single T cell receptor beta chain sequence and its context. The trim removed 4 bases at V and 2 bases at J, leaving 6 bases unmatched. Germline CDR1 reads SGHRS; CDR2 reads YFSETQ. The CDR3 sequence is 14 residues long. Here immunoSEQ multiplex PCR was the method, and the copy in TCRdb shows in-frame clones only, minus some. Counted here are 140,000 to 150,000 clones, 88% occurring once; the ten biggest clones make up 2.5%. This entry is derived from a study of blood T cell repertoires in COVID-19. Across the study: Sample material is recorded as cDNA or gDNA derived from T cells, B-cell-depleted T cells, or PBMCs.

The origin of this receptor is a human donor with COVID-19, enrolled during active disease. The donor label of this sample is uncertain. The rearrangement links TRBV5-1 to TRBJ2-7; TRBD1 aligns across 7 bases. Input material: peripheral blood. As DNA, the CDR3 is TGCGCCAGCAGCCCGAGCGACAGGGCCTACGAGCAGTACTTC. It translates to CASSPSDRAYEQYF. Complete variable domain (other parts from reference TRBV5-1 and TRBJ2-7): KAGVTQTPRYLIKTRGQQVTLSCSPISGHRSVSWYQQTPGQGLQFLFEYFSETQRNKGNFPGRFSGRQFSNSRSEMNVSTLELGDSALYLCASSPSDRAYEQYFGPGTRLTVT.